These T cell receptor beta chains were read from a single sample in a study of human T cells and chemical hapten exposure. MiXCR, applied by TCRdb to the RACE reads, yields one record per CDR3 protein. The sample holds around 330,000 distinct CDR3 sequences, around 5% seen once. The input for sequencing was whole blood, taken in connection with sensitization to the hapten diphenylcyclopropenone (DPC). These TCRs come from a woman younger than 30 with alopecia areata. Some clones in this sample may be carry-over from other donors' samples. Each CDR3 is given with its conserved first and last residue. A D gene is named only where the DNA matches it firmly. The size entry is marked missing in some rows and otherwise reads once, few, many or a size class.

>TRBV2|NA|NA|TRBJ1-4
CASSEDGGEKLFF
TGTGCCAGCAGTGAAGACGGGGGTGAAAAACTGTTTTTT
>TRBV28|few|NA|TRBJ2-2
CASRPLSSANTGELFF
TGTGCCAGCAGGCCTTTGAGCAGCGCGAACACCGGGGAGCTGTTTTTT
>TRBV24-1|few|NA|TRBJ1-5
CATLAPRRRRAGNQPQHF
TGTGCCACCTTAGCCCCGCGGCGGAGGAGGGCGGGCAATCAGCCCCAGCATTTT
>TRBV7-2|NA|NA|TRBJ1-2
CASSLGASLSTYGYTF
TGTGCCAGCAGCTTAGGAGCATCGCTCTCGACCTATGGCTACACCTTC
>TRBV2|many|NA|TRBJ2-5
CASSLTEKGTQYF
TGTGCCAGCAGTCTGACGGAAAAGGGGACCCAGTACTTC
>TRBV6-2/TRBV6-3|many|NA|TRBJ2-3
CASSYSRVSTDTQYF
TGTGCCAGCAGTTACTCGCGGGTGAGCACAGATACGCAGTATTTT
>TRBV6-5|NA|TRBD1|TRBJ1-5
CASSSHTGGRDQPQHF
TGTGCCAGCAGTTCCCATACAGGGGGTAGGGATCAGCCCCAGCATTTT
>TRBV14|many|NA|TRBJ2-3
CASSQVGQEISDTQYF
TGTGCCAGCAGCCAAGTAGGCCAGGAGATTTCAGATACGCAGTATTTT
>TRBV20-1|NA|NA|TRBJ1-6
CSARDRFLGNSPLHF
TGCAGTGCTAGAGATCGGTTCCTTGGGAATTCACCCCTCCACTTT
>TRBV27|few|TRBD1|TRBJ2-5
CASSSLQGAIQETQYF
TGTGCCAGCAGTTCCCTTCAGGGGGCAATTCAAGAGACCCAGTACTTC
>TRBV2|many|TRBD1|TRBJ2-6
CASGQGLSGANVLTF
TGTGCCAGCGGACAGGGCCTATCTGGGGCCAACGTCCTGACTTTC
>TRBV6-5|few|NA|TRBJ2-5
CASRSPGMSPGAQYF
TGTGCCAGCAGATCTCCGGGAATGTCCCCCGGGGCCCAGTACTTC
>TRBV18|many|NA|TRBJ1-2
CASSPDTGYGYTF
TGTGCCAGCTCACCAGATACGGGCTATGGCTACACCTTC
>TRBV27|few|TRBD1|TRBJ2-2
CASSLSQGSNTGELFF
TGTGCCAGCAGTTTATCACAGGGGAGTAACACCGGGGAGCTGTTTTTT
>TRBV6-4|many|NA|TRBJ2-2
CASSDSTLDTGELFF
TGTGCCAGCAGTGACTCGACGCTAGACACCGGGGAGCTGTTTTTT
>TRBV28|NA|NA|TRBJ1-2
CATGVNYGYTF
TGTGCCACAGGGGTTAACTATGGCTACACCTTC
>TRBV29-1|many|NA|TRBJ1-1
CSVVAGYSTEAFF
TGCAGCGTTGTTGCAGGGTACAGCACTGAAGCTTTCTTT
>TRBV5-1|many|NA|TRBJ2-2
CASSLAASLNTGELFF
TGCGCCAGCAGCTTGGCCGCTAGCTTGAACACCGGGGAGCTGTTTTTT
>TRBV6-5|many|TRBD1|TRBJ1-5
CASSYAGQGADQPQHF
TGTGCCAGCAGTTACGCGGGACAGGGGGCCGATCAGCCCCAGCATTTT
>TRBV18|many|NA|TRBJ1-2
CASSLGAASYGYTF
TGTGCCAGCTCACTGGGGGCAGCCTCCTATGGCTACACCTTC
>TRBV10-3|many|NA|TRBJ2-3
CAISETDPDTQYF
TGTGCCATCAGTGAAACCGATCCAGATACGCAGTATTTT
>TRBV6-1|NA|NA|TRBJ1-5
CACSLTSNQPQHF
TGTGCCTGCAGCCTTACAAGCAATCAGCCCCAGCATTTT
>TRBV6-2/TRBV6-3|many|NA|TRBJ1-1
CASSFYRKNTEAFF
TGTGCCAGCAGTTTCTACAGGAAGAACACTGAAGCTTTCTTT
>TRBV4-2|few|TRBD1|TRBJ1-2
CASSQDASSGTVYGYTF
TGTGCCAGCAGCCAAGACGCCAGTTCCGGGACAGTCTATGGCTACACCTTC
>TRBV29-1|many|NA|TRBJ1-1
CSVEAMVNTEAFF
TGCAGCGTTGAGGCGATGGTGAACACTGAAGCTTTCTTT
>TRBV29-1|NA|NA|TRBJ1-2
CSVDGTGPAQPSTGYTF
TGCAGCGTTGACGGTACAGGCCCTGCGCAACCCAGCACCGGCTACACCTTC
>TRBV27|NA|NA|TRBJ2-3
CARRSDGRSTDTQYF
TGTGCCAGAAGGTCGGACGGACGCAGCACAGATACGCAGTATTTT
>TRBV28|NA|NA|TRBJ1-2
CASSDPDGPRSYTF
TGTGCCAGCAGTGACCCCGACGGGCCCAGGAGCTACACCTTC
>TRBV7-2|NA|TRBD1|TRBJ1-6
CASSIRWNRGRMNSPLHF
TGTGCCAGCAGCATTCGTTGGAACAGGGGGCGCATGAATTCACCCCTCCACTTT
>TRBV7-3|few|TRBD1|TRBJ1-1
CASSLTTGVGTEAFF
TGTGCCAGCAGCCTAACTACAGGGGTGGGCACTGAAGCTTTCTTT